This T cell receptor beta chain was identified in a study of cytomegalovirus exposure and HLA in healthy donors. The CDR3 is 18 residues long. 13 Jbeta primers and 60 Vbeta primers were used for the PCR. TCRdb's table, derived via immunoSEQ multiplex PCR, lists solely in-frame clones and lacks some. Of some 120,000 clones listed, around 83% are singletons. The J gene is TRBJ1-3, the V gene TRBV21-1. TRBV21-1 counts as a pseudogene. The sample was PBMCs. The sequence derives from a woman aged 25-40 years in good health and CMV-seropositive. The CDR3 protein is CASSDSTGRGYGRNTIYF. The CDR3 nucleotides are TGTGCCAGCAGCGACAGTACAGGGAGGGGCTATGGAAGAAACACCATATATTTT.